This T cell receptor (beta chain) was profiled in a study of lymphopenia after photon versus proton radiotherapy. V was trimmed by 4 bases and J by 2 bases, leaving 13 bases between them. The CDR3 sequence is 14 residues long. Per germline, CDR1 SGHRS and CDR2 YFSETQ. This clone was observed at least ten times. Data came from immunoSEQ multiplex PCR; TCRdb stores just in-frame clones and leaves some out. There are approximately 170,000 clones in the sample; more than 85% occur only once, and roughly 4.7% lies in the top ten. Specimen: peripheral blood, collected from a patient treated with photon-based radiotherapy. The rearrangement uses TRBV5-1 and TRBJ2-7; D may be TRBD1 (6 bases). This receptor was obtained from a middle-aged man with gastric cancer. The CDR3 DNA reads TGCGCCAGCAGCCCCGGGACAACAGCCTACGAGCAGTACTTC. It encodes CASSPGTTAYEQYF.